The 28 T cell receptor beta chains below were found in one sample sequenced in a study of T cell responses to AZD1222 COVID-19 vaccine. TCRdb's copy holds only in-frame clones and misses some; the assay was immunoSEQ multiplex PCR. Found here are 95,000 to 150,000 clones, 85% to 90% of them singletons; the top ten hold about 29%. The sample in question was peripheral blood, obtained on day 0 of AZD1222 vaccination. The source is an adult in good health.

The chain joins TRBV7-2 to TRBJ2-1; 9 nucleotides match TRBD2. CDR1 and CDR2 from the germline V gene are SGHTA and FQGNSA. There are 16 residues in the CDR3. The V segment lost 0 bases and the J segment 5 bases; nucleotides outside the gene matches: 5. CDR3 residues: CASSLAGLAGHNEQFF. In nucleotides, the CDR3 is TGTGCCAGCAGCTTAGCGGGGCTAGCGGGGCACAATGAGCAGTTCTTC.

The sample holds one count of this clone. The V gene is TRBV3-1 (or the pseudogene TRBV3-2), the J gene TRBJ1-1; no reliable D call. Trimming took 5 bases from V and 7 from J, leaving 11 bases between them. The CDR3 contains 12 residues. Germline loops: CDR1 LGHDT, CDR2 YNNKEL (reference sequence). The CDR3 sequence is CASSVRMGEAFF. Here the CDR3 DNA reads TGTGCCAGCAGCGTTCGGATGGGTGAAGCTTTCTTT.

This chain uses TRBV4-2 with TRBJ2-5; TRBD2 matches at 12 bases. Germline CDR1 LGHNA, CDR2 YNFKEQ. The ends lost 6 bases at V and 4 bases at J; junction bases unmatched: 6. CDR3 length: 15 residues. The CDR3: CASSQILAGGETQYF. The CDR3 DNA reads as TGTGCCAGCAGTCAGATACTAGCGGGAGGAGAGACCCAGTACTTC.

The DNA for the CDR3 is TGTGCCAGCAGTTACGGCGGGAGTCTTTCCAATGAGCAGTTCTTC. It translates to CASSYGGSLSNEQFF. The chain joins TRBV6-6 to TRBJ2-1; 7 bases are a match to TRBD2. Germline assignment: CDR1 MNHNY and CDR2 SVGAGI (reference sequence). J was trimmed by 6 bases and V by 2 bases; bases with no gene match: 7. There are 15 residues in the CDR3.

The chain uses TRBV10-3 and TRBJ1-5, with D tentatively TRBD1 (6 bases). This CDR3 contains 15 residues. V lost 9 bases to trimming and J lost 0 bases, with 15 bases between them. From germline, CDR1 is ENHRY and CDR2 SYGVKD. CDR3 in DNA: TGTGCCATATCCCGGGACAAGTATAGCAATCAGCCCCAGCATTTT. Encoded protein: CAISRDKYSNQPQHF.

The gene calls are TRBV7-9 and TRBJ1-3, with D unclear. Germline V gene data show CDR1 as SEHNR and CDR2 as FQNEAQ (reference sequence). The germline V and J ends were trimmed by 5 bases and 0 bases, with 20 bases remaining between them. This CDR3 has 18 amino acids. The CDR3 coding sequence is TGTGCCAGCAGCCCCCAGGCTGGGGAGGCTTTCTCTGGAAACACCATATATTTT. This translates into CASSPQAGEAFSGNTIYF. Using reference TRBV7-9 and TRBJ1-3 for the parts outside the CDR3, the full variable domain is DTGVSQNPRHKITKRGQNVTFRCDPISEHNRLYWYRQTLGQGPEFLTYFQNEAQLEKSRLLSDRFSAERPKGSFSTLEIQRTEQGDSAMYLCASSPQAGEAFSGNTIYFGEGSWLTVV.

The chain has TRBV5-1 and TRBJ2-3; D possibly corresponds to TRBD2 (7 bases). Germline assignment: CDR1 SGHRS and CDR2 YFSETQ. The CDR3 extends over 13 amino acids. Between the trimmed V and J ends, which lost 6 bases and 4 bases, there was a span of 12 bases. CDR3 protein: CASTLGGPDTQYF. The CDR3 DNA reads TGCGCCAGCACCCTCGGGGGGCCAGATACGCAGTATTTT.

The chain recombines TRBV19 with TRBJ2-1; tentatively, D is TRBD2 (5 bases). This CDR3 has 12 residues. Trimming took off 5 bases at V and 6 bases at J, with 8 bases between the two ends. Germline V gene sequence: CDR1 LNHDA, CDR2 SQIVND (reference sequence). CDR3: CASSEAGNEQFF. For the CDR3, the DNA is TGTGCCAGTAGTGAGGCGGGCAATGAGCAGTTCTTC.

This clone has only one observation. This sequence joins TRBV7-2 and TRBJ1-5, with 7 bases aligning to TRBD1. From germline, CDR1 is SGHTA and CDR2 FQGNSA. This CDR3 region has 13 residues. V shed 5 bases, J shed 4 bases, and the junction held 2 bases outside the gene matches. Here the CDR3 reads CASSPTGNQPQHF. The CDR3 DNA is TGTGCCAGCAGCCCGACAGGGAATCAGCCCCAGCATTTT. Full variable domain (remainder filled in from reference TRBV7-2 and TRBJ1-5): GAGVSQSPSNKVTEKGKDVELRCDPISGHTALYWYRQSLGQGLEFLIYFQGNSAPDKSGLPSDRFSAERTGGSVSTLTIQRTQQEDSAVYLCASSPTGNQPQHFGDGTRLSIL.

This chain uses TRBV30 with TRBJ2-7; TRBD2 aligns across 7 bases. The CDR3 consists of 17 residues. Trimming removed 0 bases from V and 3 bases from J; junction bases left unmatched: 14. Per germline, CDR1 GTSNPN and CDR2 SVGIG (reference sequence). CDR3 amino acids: CAWSVLFGSAGLYEQYF. The CDR3, as DNA: TGTGCCTGGAGTGTACTGTTTGGGTCAGCGGGGCTCTACGAGCAGTACTTC.

The chain links TRBV6-5 to TRBJ2-1; no clear D gene. Between the trimmed V and J ends, which lost 0 bases and 2 bases, there was a span of 8 bases. Germline values: CDR1 MNHEY, CDR2 SVGAGI. The CDR3 consists of 15 residues. CDR3 sequence: CASSYSLETYNEQFF. In DNA form, the CDR3 reads TGTGCCAGCAGTTACTCCTTAGAAACCTACAATGAGCAGTTCTTC.

This clone has just a few counts. The chain employs TRBV27 and TRBJ1-1, with D uncertain. The V end was cut by 4 bases, the J end by 5 bases, with 14 bases between. CDR1 and CDR2 (germline): MNHEY, SMNVEV (reference sequence). The CDR3 covers 14 residues. The CDR3 sequence: CASSSSRGETEAFF. Written as DNA, the CDR3 is TGTGCCAGCAGTTCTTCAAGAGGTGAGACTGAAGCTTTCTTT.

DNA for the CDR3: TGTGCCAGCAAGACAGGGAGCTCCTATAATTCACCCCTCCACTTT. It translates to CASKTGSSYNSPLHF. This chain uses TRBV2 with TRBJ1-6, with TRBD1 matching over 7 bases. Per germline, CDR1 SNHLY and CDR2 FYNNEI. V lost 7 bases, J lost 0 bases, and 3 bases stayed unmatched. The CDR3 length is 15 residues.

This chain links TRBV2 with TRBJ1-5; D gene unclear. The V end was cut by 1 base, the J end by 7 bases, with 8 bases between. This CDR3 has 13 amino acids. Germline lookup yields CDR1 SNHLY and CDR2 FYNNEI. DNA of the CDR3: TGTGCCAGCAGTGAAGACGGTGAGCAGCCCCAGCATTTT. Residues: CASSEDGEQPQHF. The complete variable domain, with remaining parts taken from reference TRBV2 and TRBJ1-5, reads EPEVTQTPSHQVTQMGQEVILRCVPISNHLYFYWYRQILGQKVEFLVSFYNNEISEKSEIFDDQFSVERPDGSNFTLKIRSTKLEDSAMYFCASSEDGEQPQHFGDGTRLSIL.

The chain combines TRBV7-9 with TRBJ2-5, with 12 bases identical to TRBD1. Trimming at V came to 4 bases and at J to 9 bases, leaving 21 bases not matched to a gene. This CDR3 has 19 residues. Germline V CDR1 and CDR2: SEHNR, FQNEAQ (reference sequence). CDR3: CASSSEASSGTGGPGAQYF. DNA for the CDR3: TGTGCCAGCAGCTCCGAAGCATCAAGCGGGACAGGGGGCCCGGGGGCCCAGTACTTC.

V usage is TRBV3-1 (or the pseudogene TRBV3-2) and J usage is TRBJ1-2, with 8 bases lining up with TRBD1. V lost 1 base to trimming and J lost 5 bases; unmatched junction nucleotides: 0. The CDR3 totals 13 residues. Germline V gene sequence: CDR1 LGHDT, CDR2 YNNKEL (reference sequence). CDR3 nucleotide sequence: TGTGCCAGCAGCCAAGGACAGGGGTATGGCTACACCTTC. It codes for CASSQGQGYGYTF.

The V and J genes are TRBV5-6 and TRBJ1-1; D is ambiguous. V dropped 3 bases and J dropped 7 bases, with 13 bases sitting between them. This CDR3 is 13 amino acids long. Looked up from germline, CDR1 is SGHDT and CDR2 is YYEEEE. DNA of the CDR3: TGTGCCAGCAGCTACATAGACGGAAATGAAGCTTTCTTT. Translated, it gives CASSYIDGNEAFF.

The chain employs TRBV5-1 and TRBJ1-5; no clear D gene. This CDR3 spans 15 amino acids. Per germline, CDR1 SGHRS and CDR2 YFSETQ. V was shortened by 4 bases and J by 2 bases, with 13 bases between the two germline ends. The CDR3, as DNA: TGCGCCAGCAGCCTGTCCCTTGGAGGCAATCAGCCCCAGCATTTT. Its translation: CASSLSLGGNQPQHF.

This clone came up once. In DNA, the CDR3 is TGTGCCAGCAGCCCGACAGGGGGACCTAATGAAAAACTGTTTTTT. This gives the protein CASSPTGGPNEKLFF. V usage is TRBV7-3 and J usage is TRBJ1-4; TRBD1 matches at 9 bases. CDR3 size: 15 residues. Trimming took 5 bases from V and 3 from J; bases not matched to a gene: 4. CDR1 and CDR2 (germline): SGHTA, FQGTGA.

V is TRBV9 and J is TRBJ2-2, with no clear D. Per germline, CDR1 SGDLS and CDR2 YYNGEE. CDR3 length: 14 residues. V was clipped by 0 bases and J by 4 bases, with 7 bases between them. CDR3 nucleotides: TGTGCCAGCAGCGTAGCTATCCTCACCGGGGAGCTGTTTTTT. The encoded protein is CASSVAILTGELFF.

The V and J genes are TRBV6-2 or TRBV6-3 and TRBJ2-4; D ambiguous. The germline CDR1 and CDR2 sequences are MNHEY and SVGEGT. The V gene lost 0 bases and the J gene lost 6 bases, with 9 bases spanning the gap. CDR3 length: 14 amino acids. The CDR3 is CASSYSRAPNIQYF. The CDR3 DNA sequence: TGTGCCAGCAGTTACTCCCGGGCTCCAAACATTCAGTACTTC.

The V call is TRBV7-9, the J call TRBJ1-2; D might be TRBD1 (6 bases). This CDR3 has 15 amino acids. V lost 2 bases, J lost 8 bases, and 18 bases lay in between. Germline V lookup: CDR1 SEHNR, CDR2 FQNEAQ (reference sequence). In DNA, the CDR3 is TGTGCCAGCAGCTTACCAACAGGGACCTTAGGAGGCTACACCTTC. As protein: CASSLPTGTLGGYTF.

The chain combines TRBV16 with TRBJ1-3; D is unclear. Germline CDR1 reads KGHSY; CDR2 reads FQNENV. CDR3 length: 15 residues. V was pared by 5 bases and J by 0 bases, with 11 bases between. As DNA, the CDR3 is TGTGCCAGCAGCGGTAAAGATTTCTCTGGAAACACCATATATTTT. This sequence encodes CASSGKDFSGNTIYF.

V is TRBV2 and J is TRBJ1-4; the match to TRBD1 covers 9 bases. V dropped 6 bases and J dropped 4; count of bases not matched to a gene: 3. Germline CDR1 is SNHLY and CDR2 is FYNNEI. The CDR3 contains 14 residues. CDR3 DNA sequence: TGTGCCAGCAGGCTGGGACAGGGTAATGAAAAACTGTTTTTT. Its translation: CASRLGQGNEKLFF.

This chain links TRBV19 with TRBJ1-2, with TRBD1 identical over 9 bases. With V trimmed by 3 bases and J by 8 bases, 7 bases remained unmatched. Germline-derived CDR1 and CDR2 are LNHDA and SQIVND (reference sequence). There are 14 residues in the CDR3. The CDR3 bases are TGTGCCAGTAGTATTAGGGGGACAGGGAGCGGCTACACCTTC. Its translation: CASSIRGTGSGYTF. Complete variable domain (other parts from reference TRBV19 and TRBJ1-2): DGGITQSPKYLFRKEGQNVTLSCEQNLNHDAMYWYRQDPGQGLRLIYYSQIVNDFQKGDIAEGYSVSREKKESFPLTVTSAQKNPTAFYLCASSIRGTGSGYTFGSGTRLTVV.

This chain uses TRBV12-2 with TRBJ2-7; the table's D call, TRBD1, was not checked against the DNA. TRBV12-2 is a recognized pseudogene. The CDR3 is 13 amino acids. CDR3 nucleotides: TGTGCAAGTCGTCCTACAGGGTTATACGAGCAGTACTTC. Encoded protein: CASRPTGLYEQYF.

The V and J genes are TRBV6-2 or TRBV6-3 and TRBJ1-5; D possibly corresponds to TRBD1 (5 bases). V lost 2 bases and J 6 bases, leaving 14 bases between the germline ends. Germline CDR1 and CDR2: MNHEY and SVGEGT. This CDR3 region has 15 residues. DNA of the CDR3: TGTGCCAGCAGTTACGGGGGGGAAGGCCCTCAGCCCCAGCATTTT. It specifies CASSYGGEGPQPQHF.

The genes are TRBV6-5 and TRBJ1-5; no firm D call. The V gene lost 6 bases and the J gene lost 3 bases, with 12 bases spanning the gap. This CDR3 region has 14 residues. Germline CDR1 MNHEY, CDR2 SVGAGI. CDR3 sequence (DNA): TGTGCCAGCAGCGTTGGAGGGTCCAATCAGCCCCAGCATTTT. Translated: CASSVGGSNQPQHF.